The next 25 T cell receptor beta chains were all read from a single sample in a study of cytomegalovirus exposure and HLA in healthy donors. The PCR ran on 60 Vbeta and 13 Jbeta primers. Libraries were prepared by immunoSEQ multiplex PCR; TCRdb keeps only in-frame clonotypes and omits some of them. The repertoire holds 200,000 to 250,000 clones, with approximately 81% as singletons. The sequencing sample was made of PBMCs. These receptors were collected from a woman aged 60-75 years in good health and CMV-seropositive.

The table lists this clone with a few counts. Here the CDR3 DNA reads TGTGCCAGCAGCTTACAAGGCCCCCGGGGCCAAGAGACCCAGTACTTC. Its protein is CASSLQGPRGQETQYF. V is TRBV7-9 and J is TRBJ2-5; a weak D match, TRBD2 (5 bases). The V end lost 2 bases, the J end lost 1 base, and 14 bases lay between the germline ends. Looked up from germline, CDR1 is SEHNR and CDR2 is FQNEAQ (reference sequence). The CDR3 runs to 16 residues.

The gene calls are TRBV13 and TRBJ2-5, with 11 bases lining up with TRBD2. CDR3 length equals 14 residues. V gave up 6 bases and J gave up 3 bases; unmatched junction bases: 3. From germline, CDR1 is PRHDT and CDR2 FYEKMQ (reference sequence). CDR3 sequence reads: CASSSGLAEETQYF. For the CDR3, the DNA is TGTGCCAGCAGTTCGGGACTAGCGGAAGAGACCCAGTACTTC.

For the CDR3, the DNA is TGTGCCAGCAGCCTTTTTGCAACTAATGAAAAACTGTTTTTT. It is translated as CASSLFATNEKLFF. V gene TRBV11-2 combines with J gene TRBJ1-4; D ambiguous. V was cut by 5 bases and J by 0 bases, with 7 bases left in between. This CDR3 has 14 residues. Germline V CDR1 and CDR2: SGHAT, FQNNGV. The variable domain in full, completed from reference TRBV11-2 and TRBJ1-4, reads EAGVAQSPRYKIIEKRQSVAFWCNPISGHATLYWYQQILGQGPKLLIQFQNNGVVDDSQLPKDRFSAERLKGVDSTLKIQPAKLEDSAVYLCASSLFATNEKLFFGSGTQLSVL.

The CDR3 region is CASSLTGGSTQYF. CDR3 nucleotides: TGTGCCAGCAGCCTGACAGGGGGGTCAACGCAGTATTTT. The gene calls are TRBV7-9 and TRBJ2-3; 9 positions agree with TRBD1. This CDR3 contains 13 residues. In germline, CDR1 is SEHNR, CDR2 FQNEAQ (reference sequence). V shed 5 bases and J 9 bases; nucleotides not matched to a gene: 6.

V usage is TRBV29-1 and J usage is TRBJ2-2; TRBD2 matches 13 bases. This CDR3 is 16 amino acids long. Per germline, CDR1 SQVTM and CDR2 ANQGSEA. Trimming cost V 4 bases and J 4 bases; bases outside gene matches: 6. CDR3 sequence (DNA): TGCAGCGTTGTACTAGCGGGAGGGCCTGGCACCGGGGAGCTGTTTTTT. Translation: CSVVLAGGPGTGELFF.

CDR3 nucleotides: TGCGCCAGCAGCTTGGGTGGGAGCGGCACTGAAGCTTTCTTT. It is translated as CASSLGGSGTEAFF. The chain joins TRBV5-1 to TRBJ1-1; D gene uncertain. CDR3 size: 14 residues. V was clipped by 0 bases and J by 4 bases, with 10 bases between them. Per the germline V gene, CDR1 is SGHRS and CDR2 is YFSETQ.

The chain uses TRBV5-5 and TRBJ2-7; 11 positions match TRBD2. This CDR3 has 15 residues. J lost 3 bases, V lost 4 bases, and 6 bases had no gene match. Germline lookup yields CDR1 SGHKS and CDR2 YYEKEE (reference sequence). The CDR3 DNA is TGTGCCAGCAGCCTACTGACTAGCGGGGTCTACGAGCAGTACTTC. Protein sequence: CASSLLTSGVYEQYF.

This chain connects TRBV18 to TRBJ1-2; the match to TRBD1 covers 10 bases. The CDR3 is 14 amino acids. The germline gives CDR1 KGHSH, CDR2 LQKENI. V shed 3 bases and J 7 bases; nucleotides not matched to a gene: 5. DNA of the CDR3: TGTGCCAGCTCACCGGACAGGGGGTTCTTTGGCTACACCTTC. This encodes CASSPDRGFFGYTF. The variable domain in full, completed from reference TRBV18 and TRBJ1-2, reads NAGVMQNPRHLVRRRGQEARLRCSPMKGHSHVYWYRQLPEEGLKFMVYLQKENIIDESGMPKERFSAEFPKEGPSILRIQQVVRGDSAAYFCASSPDRGFFGYTFGSGTRLTVV.

Only one count was recorded for this clone. The chain has TRBV6-5 and TRBJ2-7, with D perhaps matching TRBD2 (6 bases). The germline V and J ends were trimmed by 8 bases and 0 bases, with 14 bases remaining between them. The CDR3 extends over 14 amino acids. The germline gives CDR1 MNHEY, CDR2 SVGAGI. CDR3 DNA: TGTGCCAGCCCCAGCGGGCCACCCTCCTACGAGCAGTACTTC. Translated, it gives CASPSGPPSYEQYF.

There are a few counts of this clone. V gene TRBV19 combines with J gene TRBJ1-5, with 9 bases lining up with TRBD1. CDR1 is LNHDA and CDR2 is SQIVND in the germline V gene (reference sequence). The CDR3 spans 14 residues. The V gene end was trimmed by 6 bases and the J gene end by 4 bases; junction bases not matched to a gene: 4. The CDR3 spells CASSTTGGNQPQHF. The CDR3 DNA is TGTGCCAGTAGCACGACAGGGGGTAATCAGCCCCAGCATTTT.

This clone was observed a handful of times. The rearrangement uses TRBV6-1 and TRBJ2-2; D not resolved. Germline V CDR1 and CDR2: MNHNS, SASEGT. The CDR3 length is 15 residues. V was pared by 3 bases and J by 1 base, with 9 bases between. The CDR3 bases are TGTGCCAGCAGTGACCTATATAAGAACACCGGGGAGCTGTTTTTT. Translated, it gives CASSDLYKNTGELFF.

The chain joins TRBV11-2 to TRBJ1-1; 10 bases map to TRBD1. This CDR3 has 17 residues. In germline, CDR1 is SGHAT, CDR2 FQNNGV. J was trimmed by 5 bases and V by 4 bases; bases with no gene match: 13. The CDR3 DNA reads as TGTGCCAGCAGCTCGTGGACAGGGGGGCCCTTTGGTACTGAAGCTTTCTTT. This gives the protein CASSSWTGGPFGTEAFF.

The CDR3 loop reads CASSLSGEQFF. CDR3 sequence (DNA): TGTGCCAGCAGCTTGTCCGGTGAGCAGTTCTTC. The rearrangement uses TRBV5-6 and TRBJ2-1; D not certain. Trimming took 1 base from V and 9 from J, leaving 5 bases between them. The germline V gene encodes CDR1 SGHDT and CDR2 YYEEEE. The CDR3 has 11 residues.

The J gene is TRBJ1-1, the V gene TRBV7-9; 9 bases agree with TRBD1. Trimming at V came to 5 bases and at J to 2 bases, leaving 3 bases not matched to a gene. The length of the CDR3 is 14 residues. Germline CDR1 SEHNR, CDR2 FQNEAQ (reference sequence). The CDR3 loop reads CASSRGQGNTEAFF. The CDR3 nucleotides read TGTGCCAGCAGCCGGGGACAGGGTAACACTGAAGCTTTCTTT.

The J gene is TRBJ1-1, the V gene TRBV27, with D possibly TRBD1 on 5 matching bases. This CDR3 region has 13 residues. Germline-derived CDR1 and CDR2 are MNHEY and SMNVEV (reference sequence). The germline V and J ends were trimmed by 1 base and 3 bases, with 6 bases remaining between them. The CDR3 DNA reads TGTGCCAGCAGTTTATTAGGGGACACTGAAGCTTTCTTT. It translates to CASSLLGDTEAFF.

The V gene is TRBV4-1, the J gene TRBJ2-3, with D possibly being TRBD2 (6 bases). V was pared by 0 bases and J by 6 bases, with 13 bases between. The CDR3 totals 15 residues. From germline, CDR1 is MGHRA and CDR2 YSYEKL. The DNA of the CDR3 is TGCGCCAGCAGCCAAGATGGAGGGAGAGGGGATACGCAGTATTTT. It encodes CASSQDGGRGDTQYF.

V is TRBV18 and J is TRBJ2-2; no clear D gene. CDR1 KGHSH and CDR2 LQKENI come from the germline V gene. This CDR3 is 16 amino acids long. Trimming left V 3 bases short and J 6 bases short, with 17 bases between. The CDR3 bases are TGTGCCAGCTCACCCCAAGAGGTTAGAGCCGCCGGGGAGCTGTTTTTT. Its protein product is CASSPQEVRAAGELFF.

The CDR3 here is CASSDRGYNEQFF. The CDR3 DNA reads TGTGCCAGCAGCGACAGGGGGTACAATGAGCAGTTCTTC. The chain carries TRBV7-9 and TRBJ2-1, with 9 nucleotides matching TRBD1. Germline lookup yields CDR1 SEHNR and CDR2 FQNEAQ (reference sequence). V gave up 5 bases and J gave up 4 bases; unmatched junction bases: 0. The CDR3 consists of 13 residues.

CDR3 in DNA: TGTGCCAGCAGTTTCCAGCGCCAGAACACCGGGGAGCTGTTTTTT. Translated: CASSFQRQNTGELFF. The chain couples TRBV27 to TRBJ2-2, with D uncertain. Germline V gene lookup returns CDR1 MNHEY and CDR2 SMNVEV (reference sequence). Trimming stripped 3 bases from V and 1 base from J, with 9 bases between. The CDR3 covers 15 residues.

V gene TRBV7-9 combines with J gene TRBJ1-2; D gene ambiguous. Trimming shortened V by 4 bases and J by 8 bases, and 14 bases separated the two germline ends. CDR1 and CDR2 from the germline V gene are SEHNR and FQNEAQ (reference sequence). The CDR3 is 13 residues long. Here the CDR3 reads CASSSTLAEGYTF. For the CDR3, the DNA is TGTGCCAGCAGCTCTACCCTGGCGGAGGGCTACACCTTC.

This clone was seen a few times. This chain joins TRBV5-1 and TRBJ2-7; D not certain. CDR1 is SGHRS and CDR2 is YFSETQ in the germline V gene. CDR3 length equals 13 residues. The V gene lost 5 bases and the J gene lost 3 bases, with 12 bases spanning the gap. The CDR3 DNA is TGCGCCAGCAGACCAGGTTCTGACTACGAGCAGTACTTC. It encodes CASRPGSDYEQYF.

V and J are TRBV19 and TRBJ2-7; tentative D call: TRBD1 (5 bases). Germline CDR1 is LNHDA and CDR2 is SQIVND (reference sequence). With 10 bases removed from V and 3 bases from J, the gap between germline ends came to 16 bases. CDR3 length: 13 amino acids. DNA for the CDR3: TGTGCCACCGCGATGGGGCAGAGCTACGAGCAGTACTTC. Protein product: CATAMGQSYEQYF.

This rearrangement joins TRBV18 to TRBJ2-7, with a possible D match to TRBD1 (5 bases). Trimming shortened V by 5 bases and J by 2 bases, and 10 bases separated the two germline ends. Per germline, CDR1 KGHSH and CDR2 LQKENI. This CDR3 comprises 13 residues. CDR3 bases: TGTGCCAGCTCAGGAACAGGACCCTACGAGCAGTACTTC. Translated: CASSGTGPYEQYF.

This sequence joins TRBV18 and TRBJ1-2, with TRBD1 matching 7 bases. The V gene end was trimmed by 3 bases and the J gene end by 4 bases; junction bases not matched to a gene: 2. The CDR3 has 13 amino acids. The germline V gene encodes CDR1 KGHSH and CDR2 LQKENI. CDR3 nucleotides: TGTGCCAGCTCACCCGGACAGGCCTATGGCTACACCTTC. It specifies CASSPGQAYGYTF.

V gene TRBV4-1 combines with J gene TRBJ2-1; 10 positions agree with TRBD2. Germline V gene sequence: CDR1 MGHRA, CDR2 YSYEKL. The CDR3 runs to 15 residues. V dropped 1 base and J dropped 6; count of bases not matched to a gene: 3. The CDR3 spells CASSQASGSLNEQFF. CDR3 bases: TGCGCCAGCAGCCAAGCTAGCGGGAGTCTCAATGAGCAGTTCTTC.